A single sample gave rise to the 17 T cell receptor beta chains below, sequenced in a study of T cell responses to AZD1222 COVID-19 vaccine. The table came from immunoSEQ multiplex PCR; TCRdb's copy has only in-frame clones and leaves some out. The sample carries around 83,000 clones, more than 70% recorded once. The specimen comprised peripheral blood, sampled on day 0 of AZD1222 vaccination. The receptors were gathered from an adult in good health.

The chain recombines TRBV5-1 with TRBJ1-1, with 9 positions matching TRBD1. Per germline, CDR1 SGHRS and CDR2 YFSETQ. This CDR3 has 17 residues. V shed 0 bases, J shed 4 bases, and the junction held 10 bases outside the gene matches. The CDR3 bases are TGCGCCAGCAGCTTGGAAACTCCGGGACAGGGACTCACTGAAGCTTTCTTT. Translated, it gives CASSLETPGQGLTEAFF.

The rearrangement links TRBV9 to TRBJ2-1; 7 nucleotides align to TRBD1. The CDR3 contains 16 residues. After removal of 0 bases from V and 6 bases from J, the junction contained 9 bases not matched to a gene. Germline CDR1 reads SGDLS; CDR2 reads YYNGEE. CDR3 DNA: TGTGCCAGCAGCGTAGGAGAGGGGGCATACTCCAATGAGCAGTTCTTC. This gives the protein CASSVGEGAYSNEQFF.

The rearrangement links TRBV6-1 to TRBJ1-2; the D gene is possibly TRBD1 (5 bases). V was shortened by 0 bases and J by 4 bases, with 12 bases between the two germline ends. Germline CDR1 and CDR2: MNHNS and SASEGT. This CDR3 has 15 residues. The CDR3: CASSEAGGVSYGYTF. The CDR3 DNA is TGTGCCAGCAGTGAAGCGGGGGGGGTTAGCTATGGCTACACCTTC.

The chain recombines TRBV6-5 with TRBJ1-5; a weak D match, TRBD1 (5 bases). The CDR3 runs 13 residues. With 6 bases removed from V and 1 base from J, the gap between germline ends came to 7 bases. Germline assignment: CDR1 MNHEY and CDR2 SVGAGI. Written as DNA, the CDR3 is TGTGCCAGCAGAAGACAGAGCAATCAGCCCCAGCATTTT. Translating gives CASRRQSNQPQHF.

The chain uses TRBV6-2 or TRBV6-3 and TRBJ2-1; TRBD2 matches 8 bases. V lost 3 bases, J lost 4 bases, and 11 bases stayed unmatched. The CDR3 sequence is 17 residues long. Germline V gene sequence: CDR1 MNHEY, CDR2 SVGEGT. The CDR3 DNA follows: TGTGCCAGCAGTTATTCTCCGGGAGGGGGGATTTACAATGAGCAGTTCTTC. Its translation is CASSYSPGGGIYNEQFF.

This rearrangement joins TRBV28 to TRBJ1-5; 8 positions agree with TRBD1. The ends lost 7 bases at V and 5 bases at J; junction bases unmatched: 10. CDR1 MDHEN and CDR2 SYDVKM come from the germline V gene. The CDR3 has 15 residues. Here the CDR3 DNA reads TGTGCCAGCACTCAGGGGGCGCTGGCTTATCAGCCCCAGCATTTT. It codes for CASTQGALAYQPQHF.

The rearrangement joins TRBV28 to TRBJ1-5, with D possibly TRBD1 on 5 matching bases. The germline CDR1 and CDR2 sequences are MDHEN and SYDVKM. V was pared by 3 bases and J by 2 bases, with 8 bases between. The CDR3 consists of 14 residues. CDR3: CASSFGQGNQPQHF. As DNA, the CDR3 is TGTGCCAGCAGTTTCGGACAAGGCAATCAGCCCCAGCATTTT.

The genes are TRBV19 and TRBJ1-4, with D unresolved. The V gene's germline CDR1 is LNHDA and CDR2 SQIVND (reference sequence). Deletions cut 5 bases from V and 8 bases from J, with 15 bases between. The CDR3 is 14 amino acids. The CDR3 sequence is CASSPSRSGEKLFF. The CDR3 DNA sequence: TGTGCCAGTAGTCCTTCGCGGAGTGGCGAAAAACTGTTTTTT.

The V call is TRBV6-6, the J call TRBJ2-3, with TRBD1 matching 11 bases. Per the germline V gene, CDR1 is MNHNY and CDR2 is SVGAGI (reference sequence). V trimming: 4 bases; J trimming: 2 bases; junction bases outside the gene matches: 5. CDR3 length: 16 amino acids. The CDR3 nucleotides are TGTGCCAGCAGTTCCCCGGACAGGGGGCTCACAGATACGCAGTATTTT. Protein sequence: CASSSPDRGLTDTQYF.

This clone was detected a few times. The CDR3 nucleotides are TGTGCCAGCTCACCAGCCGGGCGGGTGAACGAGCAGTACTTC. Protein product: CASSPAGRVNEQYF. The chain recombines TRBV18 with TRBJ2-7; D is possibly TRBD2 (5 bases). Trimming cost V 2 bases and J 5 bases, with 13 bases left between them. CDR1 and CDR2 (germline): KGHSH, LQKENI. This CDR3 has 14 residues.

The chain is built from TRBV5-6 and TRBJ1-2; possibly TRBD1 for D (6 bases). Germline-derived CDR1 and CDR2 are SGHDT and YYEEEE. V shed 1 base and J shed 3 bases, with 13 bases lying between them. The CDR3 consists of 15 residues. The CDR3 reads CASSLRGAIDYGYTF. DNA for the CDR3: TGTGCCAGCAGCTTGCGGGGGGCAATCGACTATGGCTACACCTTC.

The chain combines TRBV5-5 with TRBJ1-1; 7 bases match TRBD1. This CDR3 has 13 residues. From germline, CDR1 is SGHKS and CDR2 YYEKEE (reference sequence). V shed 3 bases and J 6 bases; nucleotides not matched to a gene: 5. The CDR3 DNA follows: TGTGCCAGCAGCTACCGACAGGGAGCTGAAGCTTTCTTT. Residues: CASSYRQGAEAFF.

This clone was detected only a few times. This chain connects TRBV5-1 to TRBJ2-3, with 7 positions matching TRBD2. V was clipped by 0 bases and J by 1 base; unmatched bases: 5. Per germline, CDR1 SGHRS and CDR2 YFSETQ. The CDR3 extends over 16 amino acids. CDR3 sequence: CASSLVVAGGTDTQYF. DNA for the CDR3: TGCGCCAGCAGCTTGGTGGTTGCGGGGGGCACAGATACGCAGTATTTT. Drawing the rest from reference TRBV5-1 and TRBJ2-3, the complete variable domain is KAGVTQTPRYLIKTRGQQVTLSCSPISGHRSVSWYQQTPGQGLQFLFEYFSETQRNKGNFPGRFSGRQFSNSRSEMNVSTLELGDSALYLCASSLVVAGGTDTQYFGPGTRLTVL.

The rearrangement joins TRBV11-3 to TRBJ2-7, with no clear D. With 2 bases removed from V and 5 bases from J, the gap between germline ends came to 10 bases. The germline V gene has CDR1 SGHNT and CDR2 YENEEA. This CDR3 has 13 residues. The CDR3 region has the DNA TGTGCCAGCAGCTTATCCCCTAGGCACGAGCAGTACTTC. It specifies CASSLSPRHEQYF.

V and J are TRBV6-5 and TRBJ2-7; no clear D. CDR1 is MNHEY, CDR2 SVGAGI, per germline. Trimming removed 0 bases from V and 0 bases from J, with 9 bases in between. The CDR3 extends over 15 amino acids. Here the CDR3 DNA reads TGTGCCAGCAGTTACTCATGGCCGATCTCCTACGAGCAGTACTTC. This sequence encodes CASSYSWPISYEQYF.

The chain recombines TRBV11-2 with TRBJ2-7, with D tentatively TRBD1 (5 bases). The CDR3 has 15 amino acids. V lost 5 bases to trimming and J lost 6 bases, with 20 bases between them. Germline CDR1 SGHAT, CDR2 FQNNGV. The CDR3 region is CASSQYAQGLPEQYF. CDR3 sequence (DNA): TGTGCCAGCAGCCAATATGCGCAGGGCTTACCCGAGCAGTACTTC. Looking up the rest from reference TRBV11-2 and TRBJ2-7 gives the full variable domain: EAGVAQSPRYKIIEKRQSVAFWCNPISGHATLYWYQQILGQGPKLLIQFQNNGVVDDSQLPKDRFSAERLKGVDSTLKIQPAKLEDSAVYLCASSQYAQGLPEQYFGPGTRLTVT.

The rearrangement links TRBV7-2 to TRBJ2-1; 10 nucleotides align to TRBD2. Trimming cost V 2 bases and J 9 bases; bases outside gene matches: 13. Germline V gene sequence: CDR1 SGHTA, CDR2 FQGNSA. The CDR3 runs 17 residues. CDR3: CASSLRSSLAGVFEQFF. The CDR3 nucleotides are TGTGCCAGCAGCTTAAGGTCCTCCCTAGCGGGAGTGTTTGAGCAGTTCTTC. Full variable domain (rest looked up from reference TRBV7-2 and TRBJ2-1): GAGVSQSPSNKVTEKGKDVELRCDPISGHTALYWYRQSLGQGLEFLIYFQGNSAPDKSGLPSDRFSAERTGGSVSTLTIQRTQQEDSAVYLCASSLRSSLAGVFEQFFGPGTRLTVL.